This T cell receptor beta chain was found in a study of blood T cell repertoires in COVID-19. Two negative PCRs, clearance, or symptom resolution had been documented for recovered Cohort 3 donors. Assay used: immunoSEQ multiplex PCR; TCRdb lists only in-frame clones, some missing. The profile covers 110,000 to 150,000 clones, with around 86% appearing a single time and around 4.2% taken by the ten largest. This CDR3 region has 12 residues. Germline V gene sequence: CDR1 SNHLY, CDR2 FYNNEI. The V and J ends lost 6 bases and 7 bases respectively, with 10 bases between them. The sequence was obtained from a man over 45 who had recovered from COVID-19. V usage is TRBV2 and J usage is TRBJ2-1; D unclear. Sequenced sample: PBMCs or T cells enriched from blood (not recorded which). CDR3 sequence (DNA): TGTGCCAGCAGAGCCCTAGGAAATGAGCAGTTCTTC. Amino acid sequence: CASRALGNEQFF.